This T cell receptor beta chain was recorded in a study of T cell repertoires in cytomegalovirus infection. TCRdb reanalysed the reads using MiXCR and keeps one entry per CDR3 protein. The sample has fewer than 1,000,000 distinct CDR3 sequences; roughly a third are singletons. Study-wide results and limits: Identification of carriers of CMV plus the relevant HLA was achieved through cumulative public TCR beta family frequency.

V was pared by 2 bases and J by 0 bases, with 6 bases between. The CDR3 covers 14 residues. Germline-derived CDR1 and CDR2 are SGHVS and FNYEAQ. At least ten counts were recorded for this clonotype. What it binds is not known. This clonotype was sampled from a human donor in good health (CMV status not recorded). Some clones in this sample may be carry-over from other donors' samples. The V call is TRBV7-6, the J call TRBJ2-3; weak D call: TRBD2 (5 bases). The specimen comprised cultured CD8+ T cells from PBMCs, sampled from culture after CMV antigen stimulation. The CDR3 protein is CASSLSGSTDTQYF. DNA of the CDR3: TGTGCCAGCAGCTTATCGGGGAGCACAGATACGCAGTATTTT.